The 21 T cell receptor beta chains listed next were all sequenced from one sample in a study of blood T cells in healthy people across ages. The second PCR ran roughly 6 to 11 cycles with a sample-barcoded 5' primer and J-beta primers. TCRdb recomputed calls from the 5' RACE reads with MiXCR, one row per CDR3 protein. This table holds around 1,700,000 distinct CDR3 sequences, about 28% found once. The specimen sequenced was blood. These receptors were taken from a woman under 40 in good health.

This clonotype showed up just a few times. The V and J genes are TRBV7-9 and TRBJ1-2; TRBD1 aligns across 9 bases. The CDR3 contains 16 residues. Germline loops: CDR1 SEHNR, CDR2 FQNEAQ (reference sequence). V lost 5 bases, J lost 8 bases, and 15 bases stayed unmatched. The CDR3 reads CASSPLDGTGRDGYTF. Written as DNA, the CDR3 is TGTGCCAGCAGCCCGCTGGACGGGACAGGGCGAGACGGCTACACCTTC.

This clonotype has more than one count but fewer than ten. The chain has TRBV5-4 and TRBJ1-1; TRBD1 matches 9 bases. V lost 4 bases to trimming and J lost 0 bases; unmatched junction nucleotides: 10. The CDR3 length is 17 residues. Germline V gene data show CDR1 as SGHNT and CDR2 as YYREEE (reference sequence). Written as DNA, the CDR3 is TGTGCCAGCAGCGGGGGGGGGACAGGGAGGATGAACACTGAAGCTTTCTTT. The encoded protein is CASSGGGTGRMNTEAFF.

This clonotype was seen a handful of times. V and J are TRBV3-1 and TRBJ1-2; D perhaps matches TRBD1 (5 bases). V shed 5 bases and J shed 6 bases, with 10 bases lying between them. CDR1 and CDR2 from the germline V gene are LGHDT and YNNKEL (reference sequence). The CDR3 is 12 residues long. The CDR3 bases are TGTGCCAGCAGCAACCGACAGAATGGCTACACCTTC. Its translation is CASSNRQNGYTF.

This clonotype came up a few times. J is TRBJ2-1 and V is TRBV2; a weak D match, TRBD2 (6 bases). CDR1 and CDR2 from the germline V gene are SNHLY and FYNNEI. CDR3 length equals 14 residues. Trimming cost V 8 bases and J 6 bases, with 17 bases left between them. CDR3: CASGGGQGSNEQFF. CDR3 coding DNA: TGTGCCAGCGGTGGAGGGCAGGGCTCCAATGAGCAGTTCTTC.

This clonotype has just a few counts. A junction boundary mismatches the germline segment, possibly from a read error. CDR3 sequence: CACSTRAGGIYNEQFF. The CDR3 nucleotides read TGTGCCTGCAGCACCCGTGCGGGGGGGATTTACAATGAGCAGTTCTTC. The chain links TRBV3-1 to TRBJ2-1; the match to TRBD2 covers 9 bases. Germline loops: CDR1 LGHDT, CDR2 YNNKEL (reference sequence). The length of the CDR3 is 16 residues.

This clonotype was counted ten times or more. This chain connects TRBV4-2 to TRBJ2-7; TRBD1 matches at 10 bases. With V trimmed by 0 bases and J by 4 bases, 6 bases remained unmatched. CDR3 size: 16 residues. Germline loops: CDR1 LGHNA, CDR2 YNFKEQ. Written as DNA, the CDR3 is TGTGCCAGCAGCCAAGATAGGACAGGGGGATGGTACGAGCAGTACTTC. Protein: CASSQDRTGGWYEQYF.

The chain employs TRBV2 and TRBJ2-7; D could derive from TRBD1 or TRBD2 (5 bases each). Trimming removed 8 bases from V and 0 bases from J, with 11 bases in between. This CDR3 spans 13 amino acids. Germline CDR1 and CDR2: SNHLY and FYNNEI. In nucleotides, the CDR3 is TGTGCCAGCCGGGACGGCCTCTCCTACGAGCAGTACGTC. Its translation: CASRDGLSYEQYV.

The chain uses TRBV20-1 and TRBJ2-5; TRBD2 agrees at 7 bases. CDR3 length: 14 residues. Unmatched junction bases numbered 12, after V lost 6 bases and J lost 5 bases. CDR1 and CDR2 from the germline V gene are DFQATT and SNEGSKA (reference sequence). CDR3 residues: CSALEASGSETQYF. In nucleotides, the CDR3 is TGCAGTGCCCTTGAGGCTAGCGGTTCTGAGACCCAGTACTTC.

This clonotype was detected many times. The rearrangement uses TRBV20-1 and TRBJ2-1; TRBD2 aligns across 8 bases. From germline, CDR1 is DFQATT and CDR2 SNEGSKA (reference sequence). CDR3 length equals 14 residues. V shed 3 bases and J 6 bases; nucleotides not matched to a gene: 7. CDR3 amino acids: CSARGAGGTNEQFF. As DNA, the CDR3 is TGCAGTGCTAGGGGGGCGGGGGGCACCAATGAGCAGTTCTTC.

This sequence joins TRBV20-1 and TRBJ2-3; TRBD1 matches at 7 bases. With 7 bases clipped from V and 1 base from J, the junction kept 8 bases outside the gene matches. Per the germline V gene, CDR1 is DFQATT and CDR2 is SNEGSKA (reference sequence). This CDR3 comprises 14 residues. CDR3 sequence reads: CSVRGQVGTDTQYF. The DNA of the CDR3 is TGCAGTGTTAGGGGGCAGGTGGGCACAGATACGCAGTATTTT.

This clonotype was observed a handful of times. The chain is built from TRBV7-2 and TRBJ1-1; TRBD1 is a possible D gene (5 bases). This CDR3 has 14 amino acids. V was clipped by 6 bases and J by 4 bases, with 15 bases between them. Germline V CDR1 and CDR2: SGHTA, FQGNSA. CDR3 nucleotides: TGTGCCAGCAGTTTGGGACCTTCGCGCACTGAAGCTTTCTTT. The encoded protein is CASSLGPSRTEAFF.

This clonotype appeared many times. CDR3 sequence reads: CSVTDSNYGYTF. CDR3 nucleotides: TGCAGCGTGACGGACTCTAACTATGGCTACACCTTC. The chain joins TRBV29-1 to TRBJ1-2, with D unresolved. V lost 6 bases to trimming and J lost 0 bases, with 8 bases between them. The CDR3 consists of 12 residues. Per the germline V gene, CDR1 is SQVTM and CDR2 is ANQGSEA. Using reference TRBV29-1 and TRBJ1-2 for the parts outside the CDR3, the full variable domain is SAVISQKPSRDICQRGTSLTIQCQVDSQVTMMFWYRQQPGQSLTLIATANQGSEATYESGFVIDKFPISRPNLTFSTLTVSNMSPEDSSIYLCSVTDSNYGYTFGSGTRLTVV.

The rearrangement links TRBV30 to TRBJ1-2; 11 nucleotides align to TRBD1. The V gene end was trimmed by 5 bases and the J gene end by 6 bases; junction bases not matched to a gene: 8. In germline, CDR1 is GTSNPN, CDR2 SVGIG (reference sequence). The length of the CDR3 is 14 residues. CDR3 sequence (DNA): TGTGCCTGGGAAGGGCTGGGACAGGGGGATGGCTACACCTTC. Encoded protein: CAWEGLGQGDGYTF.

This chain connects TRBV7-9 to TRBJ2-2, with 7 bases fitting TRBD1. The V and J ends lost 11 bases and 2 bases, in that order; junction bases with no gene match: 8. This CDR3 contains 14 residues. Per germline, CDR1 SEHNR and CDR2 FQNEAQ (reference sequence). The CDR3 nucleotides read TGTGCCGGCTTCGACAGGGAAAACACCGGGGAGCTGTTTTTT. Its translation: CAGFDRENTGELFF.

The chain employs TRBV29-1 and TRBJ2-1; 7 bases align to TRBD2. V lost 6 bases, J lost 8 bases, and 4 bases stayed unmatched. CDR3 length: 11 amino acids. Germline CDR1 reads SQVTM; CDR2 reads ANQGSEA. The CDR3 spells CSVSSGYEQFF. CDR3 coding DNA: TGCAGCGTCTCTAGCGGCTATGAGCAGTTCTTC.

The gene calls are TRBV7-9 and TRBJ2-1; TRBD2 is a possible D gene (5 bases). Trimming took off 5 bases at V and 4 bases at J, with 21 bases between the two ends. Germline assignment: CDR1 SEHNR and CDR2 FQNEAQ (reference sequence). The CDR3 spans 17 residues. The CDR3 sequence is CASSPRLQLTGYNEQFF. The CDR3 DNA reads TGTGCCAGCAGCCCCCGTCTTCAGTTGACGGGGTACAATGAGCAGTTCTTC.

The rearrangement uses TRBV30 and TRBJ1-4; 8 bases are shared with TRBD1. The CDR3 is made up of 14 amino acids. V shed 3 bases and J 4 bases; nucleotides not matched to a gene: 4. Germline CDR1 and CDR2: GTSNPN and SVGIG (reference sequence). CDR3 in amino acids: CAWRGQGGNEKLFF. DNA of the CDR3: TGTGCCTGGAGAGGACAGGGTGGTAATGAAAAACTGTTTTTT.

The sample holds many counts of this clonotype. The chain links TRBV4-3 to TRBJ2-7; D remains unclear. The germline V gene encodes CDR1 LGHNA and CDR2 YSLEER. The CDR3 extends over 15 amino acids. The V end was cut by 0 bases, the J end by 0 bases, with 9 bases between. The CDR3 sequence: CASSQDKLRSYEQYF. Here the CDR3 DNA reads TGCGCCAGCAGCCAAGATAAGCTCCGCTCCTACGAGCAGTACTTC.

J is TRBJ2-7 and V is TRBV3-1; unclear D gene. This CDR3 spans 12 amino acids. The germline V gene encodes CDR1 LGHDT and CDR2 YNNKEL (reference sequence). The ends were cut back, 3 bases at V and 6 bases at J, with 9 bases in the middle. The CDR3 loop reads CASSQSQSEQYF. Written as DNA, the CDR3 is TGTGCCAGCAGCCAGTCTCAGAGCGAGCAGTACTTC.

The sample holds many counts of this clonotype. The rearrangement links TRBV29-1 to TRBJ1-2, with unresolved D. This CDR3 has 15 amino acids. V shed 3 bases and J shed 1 base, with 15 bases lying between them. Germline lookup yields CDR1 SQVTM and CDR2 ANQGSEA. The CDR3 DNA sequence: TGCAGCGTTGATTCAGAGCCTCGAAATAACTATGGCTACACCTTC. Encoded protein: CSVDSEPRNNYGYTF.

This clonotype was seen only a few times. V gene TRBV20-1 combines with J gene TRBJ2-7; the D is unclear. Germline CDR1 is DFQATT and CDR2 is SNEGSKA (reference sequence). The CDR3 sequence is 13 residues long. V was clipped by 3 bases and J by 0 bases, with 9 bases between them. This CDR3 reads CSASRLDSYEQYF. The CDR3 nucleotides read TGCAGTGCTAGTCGGCTAGACTCCTACGAGCAGTACTTC.